A single sample gave rise to the 32 T cell receptor beta chains below, sequenced in a study of control samples from healthy donors and cancer patients (dated by TCRdb to 2018 to 2020). The library was prepared using the immunoSEQ multiplex PCR assay. In its TCRdb copy, this immuneACCESS table keeps in-frame sequences only and misses some clones. Where compared with another copy, unresolved V genes explain less than half of these, and the others have no known cause. The sample table holds 78,000 or so clones, of which about 90% were seen once. The top ten clonotypes cover 4% of the sample. The material sequenced was blood. These receptor sequences come from a woman in her 50s in good health.

The rearrangement joins TRBV5-6 to TRBJ1-2; the match to TRBD1 covers 8 bases. Germline lookup yields CDR1 SGHDT and CDR2 YYEEEE. The CDR3 covers 17 residues. With 6 bases clipped from V and 8 bases from J, the junction kept 21 bases outside the gene matches. CDR3 coding DNA: TGTGCCAGCACCAACCATCCCCCAAGGACAGGGAATAGGGGCTACACCTTC. Protein: CASTNHPPRTGNRGYTF.

V and J are TRBV2 and TRBJ1-6; weak D call: TRBD1 (5 bases). V shed 6 bases and J shed 7 bases, with 16 bases lying between them. Germline CDR1 reads SNHLY; CDR2 reads FYNNEI. The CDR3 runs 15 residues. In nucleotides, the CDR3 is TGTGCCAGCAGAGCTGGACGGGACGGGAATTCACCCCTCCACTTT. Translation gives CASRAGRDGNSPLHF.

The rearrangement links TRBV4-1 to TRBJ2-1, with 7 nucleotides matching TRBD2. Germline-derived CDR1 and CDR2 are MGHRA and YSYEKL. This CDR3 has 16 residues. V lost 6 bases to trimming and J lost 0 bases; unmatched junction nucleotides: 8. CDR3: CASSMRGGSSYNEQFF. In nucleotides, the CDR3 is TGCGCCAGCAGTATGCGCGGGGGTAGCTCCTACAATGAGCAGTTCTTC.

The chain couples TRBV3-1 (or the pseudogene TRBV3-2) to TRBJ1-3; 7 nucleotides match TRBD1. CDR3 length: 16 residues. V lost 0 bases, J lost 4 bases, and 6 bases stayed unmatched. Germline V lookup: CDR1 LGHDT, CDR2 YNNKEL (reference sequence). Written as DNA, the CDR3 is TGTGCCAGCAGCCAAGACGCCGACAGGGCAGGAAACACCATATATTTT. Translation gives CASSQDADRAGNTIYF.

The J gene is TRBJ1-5, the V gene TRBV15; D uncertain. Trimming cost V 0 bases and J 4 bases, with 16 bases left between them. Germline V gene sequence: CDR1 LNHNV, CDR2 YYDKDF (reference sequence). This CDR3 is 17 amino acids long. The CDR3 DNA is TGTGCCACCAGCAGAGATCTCTCGGGGTTAGTGAATCAGCCCCAGCATTTT. Encoded protein: CATSRDLSGLVNQPQHF.

V usage is TRBV3-1 (or the pseudogene TRBV3-2) and J usage is TRBJ1-5, with 7 bases aligning to TRBD1. The germline gives CDR1 LGHDT, CDR2 YNNKEL (reference sequence). The length of the CDR3 is 13 residues. Germline trimming cut 6 bases from V and 6 bases from J; bases unmatched to any gene: 5. The CDR3 nucleotides read TGTGCCAGCAGTCGACAGGGAAGTCAGCCCCAGCATTTT. It yields the protein CASSRQGSQPQHF.

This chain uses TRBV5-6 with TRBJ1-2; the D is unclear. CDR1 and CDR2 (germline): SGHDT, YYEEEE. With 0 bases removed from V and 3 bases from J, the gap between germline ends came to 9 bases. The CDR3 sequence is 14 residues long. The CDR3 region is CASSLVEGHYGYTF. The CDR3 DNA sequence: TGTGCCAGCAGCTTGGTGGAAGGCCACTATGGCTACACCTTC.

The J gene is TRBJ2-5, the V gene TRBV10-3, with a weak D call TRBD1 (6 bases). The ends were cut back, 0 bases at V and 4 bases at J, with 9 bases in the middle. Germline CDR1 is ENHRY and CDR2 is SYGVKD. The CDR3 totals 14 residues. CDR3 nucleotides: TGTGCCATCAGTGAGTCGCTGGGGGCAGAGACCCAGTACTTC. Translated: CAISESLGAETQYF.

V and J are TRBV5-4 and TRBJ1-4, with 10 bases lining up with TRBD1. V lost 4 bases to trimming and J lost 7 bases; unmatched junction nucleotides: 4. The CDR3 is made up of 14 amino acids. The germline CDR1 and CDR2 sequences are SGHNT and YYREEE (reference sequence). CDR3 in DNA: TGTGCCAGCAGCGAGACAGGGGGCCGTGAAAAACTGTTTTTT. It encodes CASSETGGREKLFF.

V and J are TRBV12-2 and TRBJ2-7; the DNA was not used to check the table's D call, TRBD1. TRBV12-2 is designated a pseudogene. The length of the CDR3 is 14 residues. CDR3 sequence reads: CASRFKGQDYEQYF. The CDR3 DNA follows: TGTGCAAGTCGCTTTAAGGGACAGGACTACGAGCAGTACTTC.

To note about this clone: At one end the junction does not follow the germline gene, possibly because of a read error. The rearrangement uses TRBV6-5 and TRBJ2-7, with D hard to call. The CDR3 sequence is 14 residues long. Germline V CDR1 and CDR2: MNHEY, SVGAGI. DNA of the CDR3: TGTACCAGCAGTCAGTACAGTATTTCCTACGAGCAGTACTTC. Its translation is CTSSQYSISYEQYF.

The rearrangement joins TRBV25-1 to TRBJ1-4; D unresolved. Trimming stripped 0 bases from V and 7 bases from J, with 9 bases between. Germline values: CDR1 MGHDK, CDR2 SYGVNS. The CDR3 is 14 amino acids. The CDR3 region has the DNA TGTGCCAGCAGTGAATATATTCGTAGTGAAAAACTGTTTTTT. As protein: CASSEYIRSEKLFF.

This chain uses TRBV9 with TRBJ1-5, with 8 bases matching TRBD1. The CDR3 is made up of 16 amino acids. Looked up from germline, CDR1 is SGDLS and CDR2 is YYNGEE. V lost 4 bases and J lost 5; bases outside the gene matches: 11. DNA of the CDR3: TGTGCCAGCAGCCCAGGGGAAGGACAGGGCCATCAGCCCCAGCATTTT. Protein sequence: CASSPGEGQGHQPQHF.

This clone turned up a few times. CDR3 coding DNA: TGTGCCAGCAGCGTAGGTGGGAGTGGCTACAATGAGCAGTTCTTC. Its translation: CASSVGGSGYNEQFF. The rearrangement uses TRBV9 and TRBJ2-1; D might be TRBD2 (5 bases). Trimming shortened V by 0 bases and J by 3 bases, and 10 bases separated the two germline ends. CDR3 length: 15 amino acids. CDR1 and CDR2 from the germline V gene are SGDLS and YYNGEE.

CDR3 DNA: TGTGCCACCAATGGAAACAGGGCGTCTTACGAGCAGTACTTC. Encoded protein: CATNGNRASYEQYF. The rearrangement links TRBV6-6 to TRBJ2-7, with a tentative D call TRBD1 (6 bases). CDR3 length: 14 residues. Trimming left V 10 bases short and J 4 bases short, with 20 bases between. The germline V gene has CDR1 MNHNY and CDR2 SVGAGI (reference sequence).

V gene TRBV9 combines with J gene TRBJ2-3; D not resolved. Germline CDR1 SGDLS, CDR2 YYNGEE. Deletions cut 1 base from V and 3 bases from J, with 3 bases between. This CDR3 has 12 residues. CDR3 DNA sequence: TGTGCCAGCAGCGTAATGACAGATACGCAGTATTTT. Translating gives CASSVMTDTQYF.

The chain joins TRBV21-1 to TRBJ1-5; TRBD1 is the table's D call and was not checked against the DNA. TRBV21-1 is given as a pseudogene. The CDR3 loop spans 16 amino acids. The chain's CDR3 is CASSKTGQGGNQPQHF. The CDR3 DNA reads as TGTGCCAGCAGCAAAACTGGACAGGGTGGCAATCAGCCCCAGCATTTT.

The chain is built from TRBV28 and TRBJ1-2; D is unclear. V lost 5 bases to trimming and J lost 3 bases, with 7 bases between them. The length of the CDR3 is 12 residues. CDR1 is MDHEN, CDR2 SYDVKM, per germline. CDR3 protein: CASSGVYYGYTF. DNA of the CDR3: TGTGCCAGCAGTGGAGTATACTATGGCTACACCTTC.

This clone was observed a few times. This chain uses TRBV6-1 with TRBJ2-7; D is ambiguous. The CDR3 has 12 residues. V lost 0 bases, J lost 3 bases, and 3 bases lay in between. Per germline, CDR1 MNHNS and CDR2 SASEGT. This CDR3 is CASSEAVYEQYF. As DNA, the CDR3 is TGTGCCAGCAGTGAAGCGGTCTACGAGCAGTACTTC.

This clone occurred a few times. The rearrangement links TRBV15 to TRBJ2-7, with 9 bases identical to TRBD2. V shed 3 bases and J 4 bases; nucleotides not matched to a gene: 7. The germline CDR1 and CDR2 sequences are LNHNV and YYDKDF (reference sequence). The CDR3 consists of 15 residues. The CDR3 loop reads CATSRLGGRAYEQYF. CDR3 in DNA: TGTGCCACCAGCAGGTTGGGCGGGAGGGCTTACGAGCAGTACTTC.

This rearrangement joins TRBV4-2 to TRBJ2-3; 11 nucleotides match TRBD2. V shed 1 base and J 6 bases; nucleotides not matched to a gene: 12. Per germline, CDR1 LGHNA and CDR2 YNFKEQ. The CDR3 extends over 18 amino acids. CDR3 loop: CASSQVEGTSGKGDTQYF. CDR3 bases: TGTGCCAGCAGCCAAGTTGAAGGGACTAGCGGAAAGGGGGATACGCAGTATTTT.

The chain combines TRBV7-3 with TRBJ1-1; D uncertain. The length of the CDR3 is 15 residues. V gave up 5 bases and J gave up 7 bases, with 20 bases separating them. The germline gives CDR1 SGHTA, CDR2 FQGTGA. The CDR3, as DNA: TGTGCCAGCAGCCCGGCCGAGGCAGGAGTTAGTGAAGCTTTCTTT. Amino acid sequence: CASSPAEAGVSEAFF.

This chain links TRBV28 with TRBJ1-1; the D is unclear. Germline V gene sequence: CDR1 MDHEN, CDR2 SYDVKM. V shed 7 bases and J shed 2 bases, with 11 bases lying between them. The CDR3 extends over 13 amino acids. The CDR3 DNA follows: TGTGCCAGCATCCCCGCATCCAACACTGAAGCTTTCTTT. Amino acids: CASIPASNTEAFF.

The V call is TRBV12-3 or TRBV12-4, the J call TRBJ1-3; the D is unclear. This CDR3 has 13 amino acids. Deletions cut 3 bases from V and 5 bases from J, with 8 bases between. Written as DNA, the CDR3 is TGTGCCAGCAGTTTTGACTCGAGAAACACCATATATTTT. This encodes CASSFDSRNTIYF.

The rearrangement uses TRBV12-3 or TRBV12-4 and TRBJ1-1; D remains unclear. CDR3 length equals 13 residues. Trimming stripped 7 bases from V and 1 base from J, with 10 bases between. The CDR3 loop is CASTKAENTEAFF. The CDR3 DNA is TGTGCCAGCACCAAGGCTGAGAACACTGAAGCTTTCTTT.

This clone was seen a single time. J is TRBJ1-1 and V is TRBV19; D is possibly TRBD1 (5 bases). This CDR3 spans 15 amino acids. V gave up 5 bases and J gave up 4 bases, with 17 bases separating them. Looked up from germline, CDR1 is LNHDA and CDR2 is SQIVND (reference sequence). CDR3 protein: CASSPRIRRGTEAFF. The CDR3 DNA reads TGTGCCAGTAGTCCGCGTATTAGGAGGGGCACTGAAGCTTTCTTT.

This clone showed up just a few times. The chain employs TRBV5-6 and TRBJ2-3, with D hard to call. The CDR3 has 13 amino acids. From germline, CDR1 is SGHDT and CDR2 YYEEEE. Between the trimmed V and J ends, which lost 5 bases and 2 bases, there was a span of 9 bases. The DNA for the CDR3 is TGTGCCAGCAGTGTCCGATACACAGATACGCAGTATTTT. It is translated as CASSVRYTDTQYF.

In nucleotides, the CDR3 is TGTGCCAGCAGCGCAGGGACGGGGCATCAGCCCCAGCATTTT. This gives the protein CASSAGTGHQPQHF. This chain links TRBV5-4 with TRBJ1-5; maybe TRBD1 (5 bases). V shed 4 bases and J shed 5 bases, with 13 bases lying between them. The germline V gene encodes CDR1 SGHNT and CDR2 YYREEE (reference sequence). The CDR3 runs 14 residues.

The chain recombines TRBV29-1 with TRBJ1-1; no reliable D call. This CDR3 is built from 12 residues. The ends were cut back, 4 bases at V and 4 bases at J, with 10 bases in the middle. Germline V gene sequence: CDR1 SQVTM, CDR2 ANQGSEA. The DNA for the CDR3 is TGCAGCGTTGGCGGCGTGGGCACTGAAGCTTTCTTT. It translates to CSVGGVGTEAFF.

The chain joins TRBV6-5 to TRBJ2-3, with D maybe TRBD2 (5 bases). The CDR3 covers 14 residues. Per the germline V gene, CDR1 is MNHEY and CDR2 is SVGAGI. V lost 0 bases and J 4 bases, leaving 8 bases between the germline ends. DNA of the CDR3: TGTGCCAGCAGTTACTCGGCGGGTCCAGATACGCAGTATTTT. It yields the protein CASSYSAGPDTQYF.

V gene TRBV5-1 combines with J gene TRBJ2-7, with D possibly matching TRBD1 (5 bases). Germline V gene sequence: CDR1 SGHRS, CDR2 YFSETQ. V was shortened by 0 bases and J by 0 bases, with 10 bases between the two germline ends. The CDR3 runs 15 residues. The CDR3 sequence: CASSLVHDSSYEQYF. In DNA, the CDR3 is TGCGCCAGCAGCTTGGTGCATGACAGCTCCTACGAGCAGTACTTC.

The CDR3 region has the DNA TGCGCCAGCAGCCAAGTTAGGGCCTCTAATCAGCCCCAGCATTTT. It encodes CASSQVRASNQPQHF. J is TRBJ1-5 and V is TRBV4-1, with D unresolved. The CDR3 spans 15 residues. From germline, CDR1 is MGHRA and CDR2 YSYEKL. V was clipped by 1 base and J by 4 bases, with 11 bases between them.